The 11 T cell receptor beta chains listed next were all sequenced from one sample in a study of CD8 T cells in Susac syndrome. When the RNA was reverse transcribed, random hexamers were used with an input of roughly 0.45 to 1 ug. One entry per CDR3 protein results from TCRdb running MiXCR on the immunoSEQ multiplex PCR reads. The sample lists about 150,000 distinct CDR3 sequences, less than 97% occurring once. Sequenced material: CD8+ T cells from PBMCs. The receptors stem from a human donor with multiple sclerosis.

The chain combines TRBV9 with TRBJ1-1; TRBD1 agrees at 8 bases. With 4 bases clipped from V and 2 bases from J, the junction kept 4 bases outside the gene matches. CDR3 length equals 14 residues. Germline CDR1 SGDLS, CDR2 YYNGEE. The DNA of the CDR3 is TGTGCCAGCAGCTTACAGGGGGTTAACACTGAAGCTTTCTTT. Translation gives CASSLQGVNTEAFF.

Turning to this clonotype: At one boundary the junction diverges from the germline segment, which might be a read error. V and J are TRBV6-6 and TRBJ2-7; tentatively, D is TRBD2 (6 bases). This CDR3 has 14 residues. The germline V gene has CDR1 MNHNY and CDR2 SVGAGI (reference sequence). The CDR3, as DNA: TGTGCCAGCAGTTACCGGGACTCCAGTCCATGGCGGGACTTC. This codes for CASSYRDSSPWRDF.

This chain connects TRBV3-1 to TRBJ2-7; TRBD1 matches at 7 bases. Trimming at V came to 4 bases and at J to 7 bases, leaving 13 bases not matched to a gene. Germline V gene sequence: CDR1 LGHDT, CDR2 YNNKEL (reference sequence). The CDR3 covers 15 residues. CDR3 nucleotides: TGTGCCAGCAGCCTAGACATCACAGGGGCAAGGGAGCAGTACTTC. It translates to CASSLDITGAREQYF.

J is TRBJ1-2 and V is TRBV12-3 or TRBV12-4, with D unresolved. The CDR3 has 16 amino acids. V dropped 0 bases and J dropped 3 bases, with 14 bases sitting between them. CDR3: CASSLAGSVGYYGYTF. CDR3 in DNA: TGTGCCAGCAGTTTAGCAGGGTCGGTAGGATACTATGGCTACACCTTC.

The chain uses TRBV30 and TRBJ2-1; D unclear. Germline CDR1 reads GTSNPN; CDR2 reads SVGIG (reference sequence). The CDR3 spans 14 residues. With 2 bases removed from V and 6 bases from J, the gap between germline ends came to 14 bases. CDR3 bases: TGTGCCTGGAGTCGTTCGGCTATATCCAATGAGCAGTTCTTC. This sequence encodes CAWSRSAISNEQFF.

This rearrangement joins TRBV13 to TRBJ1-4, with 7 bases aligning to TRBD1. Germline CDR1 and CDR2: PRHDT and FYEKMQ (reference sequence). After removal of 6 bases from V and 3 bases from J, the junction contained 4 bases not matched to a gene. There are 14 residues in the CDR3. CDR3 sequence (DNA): TGTGCCAGCAGGAAACAGGGGTCTAATGAAAAACTGTTTTTT. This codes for CASRKQGSNEKLFF.

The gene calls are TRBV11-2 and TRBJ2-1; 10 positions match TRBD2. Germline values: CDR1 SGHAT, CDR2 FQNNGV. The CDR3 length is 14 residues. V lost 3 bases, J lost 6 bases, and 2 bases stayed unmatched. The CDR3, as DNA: TGTGCCAGCAGCTTGAGGACTAGCGGCAATGAGCAGTTCTTC. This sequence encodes CASSLRTSGNEQFF.

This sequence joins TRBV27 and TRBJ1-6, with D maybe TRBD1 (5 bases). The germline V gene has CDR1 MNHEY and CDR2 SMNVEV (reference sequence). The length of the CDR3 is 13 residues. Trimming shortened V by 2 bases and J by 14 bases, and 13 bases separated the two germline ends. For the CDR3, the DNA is TGTGCCAGCAGTTTAGGACGGGGGGTCACCCTCCACTTT. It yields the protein CASSLGRGVTLHF.

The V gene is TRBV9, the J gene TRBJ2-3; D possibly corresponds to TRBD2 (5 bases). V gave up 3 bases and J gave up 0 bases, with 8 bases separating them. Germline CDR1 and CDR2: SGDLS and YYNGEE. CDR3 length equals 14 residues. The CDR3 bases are TGTGCCAGCAGCGAACCGGGAAGCACAGATACGCAGTATTTT. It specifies CASSEPGSTDTQYF.

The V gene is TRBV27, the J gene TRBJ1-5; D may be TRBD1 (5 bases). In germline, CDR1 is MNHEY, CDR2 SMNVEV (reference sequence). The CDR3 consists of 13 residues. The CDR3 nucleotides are TGTGGACCCCTTCCCAGGGACAATCAGCCCCAGCATTTT. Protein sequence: CGPLPRDNQPQHF.

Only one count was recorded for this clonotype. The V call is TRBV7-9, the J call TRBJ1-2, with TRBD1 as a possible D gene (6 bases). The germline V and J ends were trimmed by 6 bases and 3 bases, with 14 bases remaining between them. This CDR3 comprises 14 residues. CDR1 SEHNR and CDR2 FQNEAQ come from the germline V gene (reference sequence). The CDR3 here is CASRTGNRHYGYTF. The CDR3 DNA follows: TGTGCCAGCAGGACAGGAAACCGACACTATGGCTACACCTTC.